These 30 T cell receptor beta chains came from one sample sequenced in a study of T cells in Graves' hyperthyroidism and ophthalmopathy. Template material for amplifying TCR beta CDR3 regions consisted of RNA transcripts. HTBI primers drove first-round RT-PCR of the TCR CDR3. One entry per CDR3 protein, called by TCRdb with MiXCR from the multiplex PCR reads. The table records 600,000 to 700,000 distinct CDR3 sequences, under 15% of them present only once. Material for sequencing was blood. These receptors all stem from a woman between 40 and 55 years old with Graves' ophthalmopathy.

This clonotype has a count of ten or more. DNA of the CDR3: TGTGCCAGCAGTTACTCACAGGGGAACACTGAAGCTTTCTTT. Protein: CASSYSQGNTEAFF. The chain employs TRBV6-2 or TRBV6-3 and TRBJ1-1; tentative D call: TRBD1 (6 bases). Trimming cost V 0 bases and J 1 base, with 6 bases left between them. This CDR3 has 14 residues. CDR1 MNHEY and CDR2 SVGEGT come from the germline V gene.

This clonotype was observed a few times. The chain employs TRBV4-2 and TRBJ2-3; no clear D gene. Germline assignment: CDR1 LGHNA and CDR2 YNFKEQ. V gave up 4 bases and J gave up 4 bases, with 6 bases separating them. The CDR3 is made up of 12 amino acids. The CDR3 nucleotides read TGTGCCAGCAGCCTGACTTCAGATACGCAGTATTTT. Protein product: CASSLTSDTQYF.

The chain couples TRBV9 to TRBJ1-1; 7 positions agree with TRBD1. CDR1 and CDR2 (germline): SGDLS, YYNGEE. The V gene end was trimmed by 4 bases and the J gene end by 0 bases; junction bases not matched to a gene: 9. This CDR3 has 16 amino acids. The CDR3 region is CASSPTQGLLNTEAFF. The CDR3 coding sequence is TGTGCCAGCAGCCCCACACAGGGGCTACTGAACACTGAAGCTTTCTTT.

This clonotype has at least ten counts. CDR3 DNA sequence: TGTGCCAGCAGCACAATGGCGGGAGAATTTGACGAGCAGTACTTC. Protein sequence: CASSTMAGEFDEQYF. The J gene is TRBJ2-7, the V gene TRBV7-2, with 7 positions matching TRBD2. CDR3 length equals 15 residues. Looked up from germline, CDR1 is SGHTA and CDR2 is FQGNSA. Germline trimming cut 5 bases from V and 5 bases from J; bases unmatched to any gene: 12.

In this sample, this clonotype turned up a few times. The chain carries TRBV24-1 and TRBJ2-2, with D perhaps TRBD2 (6 bases). The germline V gene has CDR1 KGHDR and CDR2 SFDVKD. The CDR3 runs to 13 residues. The V end was cut by 3 bases, the J end by 7 bases, with 8 bases between. The CDR3 spells CATSDPGDGELFF. The CDR3 region has the DNA TGTGCCACCAGTGATCCGGGGGACGGGGAGCTGTTTTTT.

This clonotype was detected ten times or more. This rearrangement joins TRBV10-3 to TRBJ2-6; D is uncertain. Per germline, CDR1 ENHRY and CDR2 SYGVKD. Trimming left V 11 bases short and J 0 bases short, with 5 bases between. The CDR3 is 12 amino acids. The CDR3 is CAVYSGANVLTF. CDR3 nucleotide sequence: TGTGCCGTTTACTCTGGGGCCAACGTCCTGACTTTC.

This clonotype was seen repeatedly, ten times or more. The chain couples TRBV28 to TRBJ2-7; D could derive from TRBD1 or TRBD2 (5 bases each). Looked up from germline, CDR1 is MDHEN and CDR2 is SYDVKM. The CDR3 loop spans 12 amino acids. Deletions cut 1 base from V and 5 bases from J, with 6 bases between. The CDR3 DNA is TGTGCCAGCAGTTTATTGGGACACGAGCAGTACTTC. Amino acids: CASSLLGHEQYF.

The sample holds many counts of this clonotype. V is TRBV6-1 and J is TRBJ1-1; D unresolved. Trimming stripped 3 bases from V and 5 bases from J, with 10 bases between. CDR1 and CDR2 (germline): MNHNS, SASEGT. This CDR3 has 13 residues. The CDR3 spells CASSEVGETEAFF. The CDR3 DNA follows: TGTGCCAGCAGTGAGGTTGGGGAGACTGAAGCTTTCTTT.

This clonotype has a count of ten or more. This chain uses TRBV19 with TRBJ2-7; weak D call: TRBD2 (5 bases). CDR3 length: 14 residues. In germline, CDR1 is LNHDA, CDR2 SQIVND (reference sequence). V dropped 3 bases and J dropped 2 bases, with 11 bases sitting between them. The DNA for the CDR3 is TGTGCCAGTAGTATCCCCGACGGGACCTACGAGCAGTACTTC. Its protein product is CASSIPDGTYEQYF.

In its sample, this clonotype was seen many times. V is TRBV12-3 or TRBV12-4 and J is TRBJ1-2; TRBD1 is a possible D gene (6 bases). V dropped 2 bases and J dropped 8 bases, with 18 bases sitting between them. This CDR3 region has 15 residues. The CDR3 DNA sequence: TGTGCCAGCAGTTTAATCCCAGACAGGTTCGCGGGCTACACCTTC. Amino acid sequence: CASSLIPDRFAGYTF.

At least ten counts were recorded for this clonotype. The chain uses TRBV12-3 or TRBV12-4 and TRBJ2-5; 7 bases match TRBD1. V dropped 5 bases and J dropped 4; count of bases not matched to a gene: 7. There are 14 residues in the CDR3. In DNA, the CDR3 is TGTGCCAGCAGTGGCGACAGGGTACGAGAGACCCAGTACTTC. It is translated as CASSGDRVRETQYF.

This clonotype has ten or more counts. The chain uses TRBV30 and TRBJ1-2; 8 bases map to TRBD1. V lost 2 bases to trimming and J lost 7 bases; unmatched junction nucleotides: 6. Germline CDR1 and CDR2: GTSNPN and SVGIG (reference sequence). The CDR3 has 13 residues. The CDR3: CAWSTWTGSGYTF. For the CDR3, the DNA is TGTGCCTGGAGTACTTGGACAGGGTCTGGCTACACCTTC.

A word on this clonotype: This sequence may be a read error, since a much larger clone differs from it by one base. The V and J genes are TRBV10-3 and TRBJ2-7, with D possibly called TRBD1 or TRBD2 (5 bases each). There are 14 residues in the CDR3. Germline-derived CDR1 and CDR2 are ENHRY and SYGVKD. The CDR3 is CTISGGGGGYEQYF. The CDR3 DNA reads as TGTACCATCAGTGGAGGCGGTGGGGGTTACGAGCAGTACTTC.

Only a few counts were recorded for this clonotype. The chain combines TRBV3-1 with TRBJ2-7; no clear D. Germline lookup yields CDR1 LGHDT and CDR2 YNNKEL (reference sequence). V lost 2 bases and J lost 6, with 8 bases in between. The CDR3 is made up of 12 amino acids. CDR3 residues: CASSQRSREQYF. The CDR3 region has the DNA TGTGCCAGCAGCCAACGCTCTCGCGAGCAGTACTTC.

This clonotype has a count of ten or more. The chain joins TRBV12-3 or TRBV12-4 to TRBJ2-7, with unresolved D. Trimming removed 6 bases at V and 2 bases at J, with 11 bases between. This CDR3 comprises 13 residues. In nucleotides, the CDR3 is TGTGCCAGCAGCCCGACTTCCACCTACGAGCAGTACTTC. It specifies CASSPTSTYEQYF.

Ten or more counts support this clonotype. The chain uses TRBV19 and TRBJ1-2; 9 nucleotides align to TRBD1. In germline, CDR1 is LNHDA, CDR2 SQIVND (reference sequence). The junction had 11 bases not matched to a gene; V was cut back by 6 bases and J by 6 bases. The CDR3 contains 15 residues. CDR3 protein: CASRSGTGGANGYTF. DNA of the CDR3: TGTGCCAGTAGGTCCGGCACAGGGGGCGCGAATGGCTACACCTTC.

The rearrangement joins TRBV12-5 to TRBJ2-5; tentative D call: TRBD1 (7 bases). The germline V gene has CDR1 LGHNT and CDR2 FRNRAP. This CDR3 comprises 13 residues. V gave up 8 bases and J gave up 7 bases, with 17 bases separating them. Here the CDR3 reads CASYPPGGRTQYF. In DNA, the CDR3 is TGTGCTAGTTACCCTCCAGGGGGGAGGACCCAGTACTTC.

This clonotype was picked up many times. The chain recombines TRBV6-5 with TRBJ2-7; D assignment may be TRBD1 or TRBD2 (5 bases each). Per the germline V gene, CDR1 is MNHEY and CDR2 is SVGAGI. The CDR3 is 17 residues long. V dropped 5 bases and J dropped 0 bases, with 20 bases sitting between them. The CDR3 bases are TGTGCCAGCAGTCACAACTCCGGGACGTTGAGCTCCTACGAGCAGTACTTC. It yields the protein CASSHNSGTLSSYEQYF.

This clonotype was counted ten times or more. This chain uses TRBV5-8 with TRBJ2-2, with D possibly matching TRBD1 (5 bases). V shed 2 bases and J shed 3 bases, with 11 bases lying between them. Germline-derived CDR1 and CDR2 are SGHTS and YDEGEE. This CDR3 is 15 amino acids long. The CDR3 here is CASSFLQVDTGELFF. The CDR3, as DNA: TGTGCCAGCAGCTTCTTACAGGTTGACACCGGGGAGCTGTTTTTT.

The chain recombines TRBV6-1 with TRBJ1-5, with D perhaps matching TRBD1 (5 bases). V shed 3 bases and J shed 0 bases, with 15 bases lying between them. The germline V gene has CDR1 MNHNS and CDR2 SASEGT. CDR3 size: 17 residues. The chain's CDR3 is CASSEGGGGLSNQPQHF. The CDR3, as DNA: TGTGCCAGCAGTGAGGGGGGGGGTGGACTTAGCAATCAGCCCCAGCATTTT.

The rearrangement links TRBV5-1 to TRBJ2-5; possibly TRBD1 for D (5 bases). The CDR3 contains 14 residues. CDR1 and CDR2 from the germline V gene are SGHRS and YFSETQ. The V end was cut by 0 bases, the J end by 4 bases, with 10 bases between. The CDR3 reads CASSLEVGPETQYF. DNA of the CDR3: TGCGCCAGCAGCTTGGAGGTGGGGCCAGAGACCCAGTACTTC.

This clonotype was seen ten or more times. The gene calls are TRBV29-1 and TRBJ2-4, with 9 bases fitting TRBD1. This CDR3 comprises 15 residues. V was pared by 7 bases and J by 3 bases, with 10 bases of the junction left unmatched. Germline V gene data show CDR1 as SQVTM and CDR2 as ANQGSEA. The CDR3 DNA is TGCAGCGCTGGAATCGGGACAGGGTTCAAAAACATTCAGTACTTC. Translated, it gives CSAGIGTGFKNIQYF.

In this sample, this clonotype turned up many times. This chain links TRBV6-5 with TRBJ1-1; 7 bases fit TRBD1. The germline V gene has CDR1 MNHEY and CDR2 SVGAGI. The CDR3 runs to 14 residues. Losses at the gene ends were 6 bases for V and 4 bases for J; bases not matched to a gene: 8. The CDR3 here is CASSSDGTATEAFF. In nucleotides, the CDR3 is TGTGCCAGCAGCTCAGACGGGACAGCCACTGAAGCTTTCTTT.

The sample holds many counts of this clonotype. This may arise from a read error, as a much more abundant clone is one base away. The genes are TRBV6-2 or TRBV6-3 and TRBJ2-7; D may match TRBD1 or TRBD2 (5 bases each). There are 14 residues in the CDR3. V was cut by 7 bases and J by 0 bases, with 13 bases left in between. The germline gives CDR1 MNHEY, CDR2 SVGEGT. The CDR3 here is CASKGSSGSYEQYF. The CDR3, as DNA: TGTGCCAGCAAGGGGAGTTCGGGCTCCTACGAGCAGTACTTC.

This clonotype occurred many times. The J gene is TRBJ2-7, the V gene TRBV11-3, with 7 nucleotides matching TRBD1. Germline assignment: CDR1 SGHNT and CDR2 YENEEA. The V segment lost 5 bases and the J segment 1 base; nucleotides outside the gene matches: 8. The CDR3 is made up of 15 amino acids. CDR3 protein: CASSPEDRSSYEQYF. The CDR3 DNA reads TGTGCCAGCAGCCCCGAGGACAGGAGTTCCTACGAGCAGTACTTC.

This clonotype came up many times. This chain joins TRBV5-5 and TRBJ2-7; 7 bases agree with TRBD1. The CDR3 consists of 14 residues. V lost 1 base, J lost 7 bases, and 8 bases stayed unmatched. Germline V lookup: CDR1 SGHKS, CDR2 YYEKEE (reference sequence). The CDR3 nucleotides read TGTGCCAGCAGCTTGTTACAGGGGCTACGAGAGCAGTACTTC. Its translation is CASSLLQGLREQYF.

In this sample, this clonotype turned up many times. This sequence joins TRBV24-1 and TRBJ2-2; D is possibly TRBD1 (6 bases). The CDR3 totals 18 residues. The germline V gene encodes CDR1 KGHDR and CDR2 SFDVKD. V dropped 3 bases and J dropped 4 bases, with 20 bases sitting between them. The CDR3 DNA reads as TGTGCCACCAGTGATGGGACCAGACAGGTGGGGAGCACCGGGGAGCTGTTTTTT. Translation gives CATSDGTRQVGSTGELFF.

This clonotype was seen repeatedly, ten times or more. V gene TRBV30 combines with J gene TRBJ1-5; D gene uncertain. This CDR3 has 13 amino acids. Germline assignment: CDR1 GTSNPN and CDR2 SVGIG (reference sequence). Deletions cut 3 bases from V and 3 bases from J, with 9 bases between. CDR3 protein: CAWSESNNQPQHF. In DNA form, the CDR3 reads TGTGCCTGGAGCGAGAGCAACAATCAGCCCCAGCATTTT.

This clonotype was seen more than once but under ten times. This sequence joins TRBV19 and TRBJ2-7; D is perhaps TRBD2 (5 bases). The germline V gene has CDR1 LNHDA and CDR2 SQIVND (reference sequence). Trimming removed 8 bases at V and 0 bases at J, with 14 bases between. The CDR3 totals 14 residues. The chain's CDR3 is CASGPGISSYEQYF. In DNA form, the CDR3 reads TGTGCCAGTGGCCCCGGGATTAGCTCCTACGAGCAGTACTTC.

This clonotype was found many times. The genes are TRBV29-1 and TRBJ2-7; 10 bases map to TRBD1. V gave up 5 bases and J gave up 0 bases; unmatched junction bases: 1. Germline loops: CDR1 SQVTM, CDR2 ANQGSEA. The CDR3 has 13 residues. Written as DNA, the CDR3 is TGCAGCGTTCGACAGGGGGCCTCCTACGAGCAGTACTTC. Residues: CSVRQGASYEQYF.